The 23 T cell receptor beta chains given below trace back to one sample, sequenced in a study of blood T cell repertoires in COVID-19. Clones were sequenced by immunoSEQ multiplex PCR, and TCRdb holds only the in-frame ones, with some missing. The table lists some 150,000 clones, approximately 85% of them singletons. Sequenced: peripheral blood. The origin of the receptors is a man aged 40-49 years with acute or convalescent COVID-19.

The chain is built from TRBV10-2 and TRBJ1-5, with 7 bases matching TRBD1. Germline V gene lookup returns CDR1 WSHSY and CDR2 SAAADI. This CDR3 has 15 amino acids. V shed 5 bases and J 6 bases; nucleotides not matched to a gene: 10. CDR3 sequence (DNA): TGCGCCAGCAGTCCCGCCGACAGGGCAGGTCAGCCCCAGCATTTT. Translating it yields CASSPADRAGQPQHF.

The chain uses TRBV5-1 and TRBJ2-3; TRBD1 agrees at 8 bases. Germline CDR1 is SGHRS and CDR2 is YFSETQ. V was clipped by 5 bases and J by 6 bases; unmatched bases: 11. CDR3 length: 15 amino acids. CDR3 DNA sequence: TGCGCCAGCAGTTCCGGACAGGGTTTCGGGGATACGCAGTATTTT. Residues: CASSSGQGFGDTQYF.

This chain links TRBV5-5 with TRBJ2-7; 10 bases are a match to TRBD1. CDR3 length: 14 amino acids. V gave up 2 bases and J gave up 11 bases; unmatched junction bases: 10. Germline V lookup: CDR1 SGHKS, CDR2 YYEKEE (reference sequence). CDR3 residues: CASSLTGTGAREYF. In DNA, the CDR3 is TGTGCCAGCAGCTTAACCGGGACAGGGGCCAGGGAGTACTTC.

V usage is TRBV5-8 and J usage is TRBJ1-1; weak D call: TRBD1 (5 bases). This CDR3 comprises 14 residues. Germline CDR1 is SGHTS and CDR2 is YDEGEE. V was shortened by 4 bases and J by 0 bases, with 10 bases between the two germline ends. The CDR3 nucleotides are TGTGCCAGCAGCGCGGGACTGATGAACACTGAAGCTTTCTTT. Its translation: CASSAGLMNTEAFF.

The chain employs TRBV11-2 and TRBJ1-1, with D possibly being TRBD1 (6 bases). The V and J ends lost 4 bases and 9 bases respectively, with 21 bases between them. Looked up from germline, CDR1 is SGHAT and CDR2 is FQNNGV. The CDR3 sequence is 15 residues long. CDR3 bases: TGTGCCAGCAGCTCCCTAGATGAGGGGGGGGGCAAAGCTTTCTTT. Its protein product is CASSSLDEGGGKAFF.

The genes are TRBV24-1 and TRBJ2-5; TRBD1 is a possible D gene (8 bases). CDR1 and CDR2 from the germline V gene are KGHDR and SFDVKD. There are 17 residues in the CDR3. With 2 bases removed from V and 3 bases from J, the gap between germline ends came to 18 bases. This CDR3 is CATSDSSGQGAKETQYF. The CDR3, as DNA: TGTGCCACCAGTGATTCTAGCGGACAGGGTGCGAAAGAGACCCAGTACTTC.

The chain couples TRBV19 to TRBJ2-3; 7 bases line up with TRBD1. V shed 6 bases and J 4 bases; nucleotides not matched to a gene: 10. CDR1 and CDR2 from the germline V gene are LNHDA and SQIVND (reference sequence). CDR3 length: 15 residues. The CDR3 DNA sequence: TGTGCCAGTAGATCAATGGGACAGAGTCCAGATACGCAGTATTTT. This translates into CASRSMGQSPDTQYF.

The chain uses TRBV3-1 (or the pseudogene TRBV3-2) and TRBJ1-2; a weak D match, TRBD1 (6 bases). This CDR3 is built from 16 residues. The germline CDR1 and CDR2 sequences are LGHDT and YNNKEL (reference sequence). The V and J ends lost 0 bases and 5 bases respectively, with 16 bases between them. CDR3 DNA: TGTGCCAGCAGCCAAGATCTAGGGGGGGCGCGATATGGCTACACCTTC. Translation gives CASSQDLGGARYGYTF.

The chain uses TRBV12-3 or TRBV12-4 and TRBJ2-3, with D perhaps matching TRBD1 (6 bases). With 2 bases removed from V and 4 bases from J, the gap between germline ends came to 7 bases. This CDR3 has 13 residues. CDR3 amino acids: CASSLTGPDTQYF. As DNA, the CDR3 is TGTGCCAGCAGTTTAACAGGGCCAGATACGCAGTATTTT.

The chain couples TRBV5-4 to TRBJ1-2; 10 positions agree with TRBD1. The CDR3 extends over 14 amino acids. Germline CDR1 reads SGHNT; CDR2 reads YYREEE (reference sequence). Trimming at V came to 0 bases and at J to 7 bases, leaving 3 bases not matched to a gene. CDR3 DNA sequence: TGTGCCAGCAGCTTGGGACAGGGGGCAAGTGGCTACACCTTC. Protein product: CASSLGQGASGYTF.

The chain combines TRBV9 with TRBJ2-1, with D uncertain. The CDR3 consists of 13 residues. V gave up 0 bases and J gave up 5 bases, with 6 bases separating them. Germline V gene sequence: CDR1 SGDLS, CDR2 YYNGEE. The CDR3 DNA reads TGTGCCAGCAGCGTAGACAGACACAATGAGCAGTTCTTC. It is translated as CASSVDRHNEQFF. The full variable domain, rest sourced from reference TRBV9 and TRBJ2-1, is DSGVTQTPKHLITATGQRVTLRCSPRSGDLSVYWYQQSLDQGLQFLIQYYNGEERAKGNILERFSAQQFPDLHSELNLSSLELGDSALYFCASSVDRHNEQFFGPGTRLTVL.

J is TRBJ1-5 and V is TRBV30, with D perhaps TRBD1 (5 bases). The V gene lost 2 bases and the J gene lost 1 base, with 12 bases spanning the gap. The germline CDR1 and CDR2 sequences are GTSNPN and SVGIG (reference sequence). This CDR3 contains 15 residues. The CDR3: CAWSFGNRSNQPQHF. Written as DNA, the CDR3 is TGTGCCTGGAGTTTTGGGAACAGGAGCAATCAGCCCCAGCATTTT.

This chain links TRBV7-8 with TRBJ2-7; tentatively, D is TRBD1 (6 bases). This CDR3 region has 16 residues. Germline V gives CDR1 SGHVS, CDR2 FQNEAQ. V was cut by 2 bases and J by 6 bases, with 20 bases left in between. Written as DNA, the CDR3 is TGTGCCAGCAGCTTACCACCGGGACACGGACCGCGCGAGCAGTACTTC. It is translated as CASSLPPGHGPREQYF.

This clone came up a few times. The chain joins TRBV19 to TRBJ1-2; 12 bases line up with TRBD1. The CDR3 covers 15 residues. The germline V gene has CDR1 LNHDA and CDR2 SQIVND (reference sequence). V dropped 5 bases and J dropped 5; count of bases not matched to a gene: 6. CDR3 coding DNA: TGTGCCAGTAGTGGCGGGACAGGGGGCCATTATGGCTACACCTTC. Residues: CASSGGTGGHYGYTF. The complete variable domain, with remaining parts taken from reference TRBV19 and TRBJ1-2, reads DGGITQSPKYLFRKEGQNVTLSCEQNLNHDAMYWYRQDPGQGLRLIYYSQIVNDFQKGDIAEGYSVSREKKESFPLTVTSAQKNPTAFYLCASSGGTGGHYGYTFGSGTRLTVV.

The gene calls are TRBV5-4 and TRBJ2-3, with TRBD2 matching over 8 bases. Germline V gives CDR1 SGHNT, CDR2 YYREEE (reference sequence). The CDR3 extends over 15 amino acids. The junction had 4 bases not matched to a gene; V was cut back by 4 bases and J by 0 bases. CDR3 amino acids: CASSPGLASTDTQYF. CDR3 DNA sequence: TGTGCCAGCAGCCCCGGACTAGCTAGCACAGATACGCAGTATTTT.

The genes are TRBV5-4 and TRBJ1-1; no clear D. This CDR3 contains 13 residues. Germline values: CDR1 SGHNT, CDR2 YYREEE (reference sequence). V shed 6 bases and J shed 0 bases, with 9 bases lying between them. CDR3 DNA sequence: TGTGCCAGCACCCCTTCCTTGAACACTGAAGCTTTCTTT. This translates into CASTPSLNTEAFF.

The chain couples TRBV2 to TRBJ1-5; D not certain. The germline CDR1 and CDR2 sequences are SNHLY and FYNNEI. Trimming pared 8 bases from V and 6 bases from J, leaving 14 bases between. CDR3 length: 13 residues. CDR3: CASLREPSQPQHF. For the CDR3, the DNA is TGTGCCAGCCTGAGGGAACCGAGTCAGCCCCAGCATTTT.

The J gene is TRBJ1-5, the V gene TRBV28, with D unclear. The CDR3 runs 12 residues. Per germline, CDR1 MDHEN and CDR2 SYDVKM. Trimming removed 5 bases at V and 9 bases at J, with 11 bases between. In nucleotides, the CDR3 is TGTGCCAGCAGTCCACCCCCGAGGCCCCAGCATTTT. This codes for CASSPPPRPQHF.

The V call is TRBV29-1, the J call TRBJ2-1; D perhaps matches TRBD1 (6 bases). This CDR3 comprises 16 residues. The germline V gene has CDR1 SQVTM and CDR2 ANQGSEA. The V end lost 2 bases, the J end lost 0 bases, and 14 bases lay between the germline ends. CDR3 nucleotide sequence: TGCAGCGTTGAAACTGCAGGGGCCACCTCCTACAATGAGCAGTTCTTC. As protein: CSVETAGATSYNEQFF.

This clone was found a few times. This sequence joins TRBV6-2 or TRBV6-3 and TRBJ1-2; 8 nucleotides align to TRBD1. Germline CDR1 is MNHEY and CDR2 is SVGEGT. V was pared by 5 bases and J by 4 bases, with 6 bases of the junction left unmatched. The CDR3 length is 14 residues. In DNA, the CDR3 is TGTGCCAGCAGTACCCCCGGACAGGGCTATGGCTACACCTTC. Amino acids: CASSTPGQGYGYTF.

This chain joins TRBV10-3 and TRBJ1-1; weak D call: TRBD1 (6 bases). Trimming stripped 10 bases from V and 5 bases from J, with 11 bases between. CDR3 length: 11 residues. Germline assignment: CDR1 ENHRY and CDR2 SYGVKD. This CDR3 is CASGQSTEAFF. In nucleotides, the CDR3 is TGTGCCAGCGGACAGTCGACTGAAGCTTTCTTT.

In this sample, this clone turned up once. The rearrangement joins TRBV12-3 or TRBV12-4 to TRBJ1-2; a possible D gene is TRBD1 (6 bases). This CDR3 has 13 amino acids. The ends were cut back, 2 bases at V and 6 bases at J, with 10 bases in the middle. Here the CDR3 reads CASSLNRVDGYTF. CDR3 coding DNA: TGTGCCAGCAGTTTAAACAGGGTTGATGGCTACACCTTC.

V gene TRBV27 combines with J gene TRBJ1-2; D gene unclear. In germline, CDR1 is MNHEY, CDR2 SMNVEV (reference sequence). Deletions cut 5 bases from V and 5 bases from J, with 12 bases between. The CDR3 spans 13 residues. CDR3 nucleotide sequence: TGTGCCAGCAGTCCCCGGGAAACATATGGCTACACCTTC. Translating it yields CASSPRETYGYTF.